This T cell receptor beta chain originates from a study of T-cell memory formation after mild COVID-19. Germline CDR1 is SGDLS and CDR2 is YYNGEE. The CDR3 contains 13 residues. V lost 4 bases, J lost 6 bases, and 6 bases stayed unmatched. This clonotype has only a few counts. Its target is not known. TCRdb re-called the 5' RACE reads through MiXCR, storing one row per CDR3 protein. The sample has 300,000 to 400,000 distinct CDR3 sequences; over 20% are singletons. Study-wide results and caveats: Those CD4+ clones that contracted were mainly in CM and EM (CD8+ ones in EMRA).

The specimen was PBMCs or a T cell subset sorted from them (not recorded which). The V gene is TRBV9, the J gene TRBJ2-7; 8 nucleotides agree with TRBD2. This receptor was identified in an adult woman who had mild COVID-19 (a few samples of this study predate the infection). Cell type and time point are not known. The CDR3 nucleotides are TGTGCCAGCAGCCCCGGGACTAGAGGCGAGCAGTACTTC. It specifies CASSPGTRGEQYF.